This TCR delta chain was sequenced for a study of Vδ1+ human thymocytes (dated by TCRdb to 2017 to 2018). Notes on the research overall: mRNA-level TRG and TRD CDR3 repertoires of highly purified Vdelta1+ thymocytes from young children were characterised as a data resource. The multiplex-based CDR3 amplicon strategy had previously been validated against 5'RACE-based CDR3 amplicon generation methods. The investigation overall reported the following: Numerous TRG clonotypes were shared among donors (up to 6.9x10^3), while TRD repertoires were essentially private (a maximum of roughly 120 shared). In contrast to oligoclonal peripheral blood repertoires, thymic TRG and TRD repertoires appeared to be highly polyclonal with Gaussian CDR3 length distributions. Because no clustering by age or sex was observed, donors were not stratified by these variables in the analyses. Although sort purity was high, about 20% of thymic TRD sequences were Vdelta2 (with a few Vdelta3), in contrast to the peripheral blood Vdelta1+ controls. Because unexpected Vdelta2 sequences could lead to misinterpretation of bulk repertoire data, the authors recommended using highly purified populations and single-cell validation.

Spanning cysteine to phenylalanine, the CDR3 consists of 20 amino acids. This entry keeps only the CDR3 DNA: 60 bases, framed from base 1. V is trimmed back by 3 bases and J by 8 bases, and the junction contains 21 bases that no gene match accounts for. CDR1 and CDR2 are read off the germline V gene as TSWWSYY and QGS. On this clone: Its antigen is not yet known. It may be a read error: a sequence one base away is much more abundant.

Thymic samples were depleted of alphabeta T cells, then CD3+ TCRVdelta1+ TCRVdelta2- thymocytes were FACS-sorted. The purity of the sorted Vdelta1+ thymocytes fell between about 98% and 99.6%. The thymic specimens were obtained from about 8 paediatric patients, aged about 5 days to 15 months, who were having corrective cardiac surgery. The thymic tissue was dispersed, and mononuclear cells were isolated using a Histopaque-1077 density gradient. The staining antibodies were anti-TCRVdelta1 clone TS8.2, anti-TCRVdelta2 clone B6, anti-CD3 clone HIT3a and anti-TCRalphabeta clone IP26. RNA was isolated using the RNeasy mini kit, and reverse transcription was performed with Superscript III. CDR3 amplicons were generated by multiplex PCR with pooled V-gene forward primers and a constant-region reverse primer carrying Illumina adaptor overhangs. After gel purification, the amplicons were indexed with Nextera index primers during approximately 8 additional PCR cycles and then purified using AMPure XP beads. Sequencing of the libraries was done on an Illumina MiSeq using paired-end 250 bp reads, dual indexing and a 20% PhiX spike-in. The authors' analysis ran thus. FastQC was used to quality check the reads, while ea-utils fastq-join merged the TRG read pairs. Annotation of sequences was performed with IMGT/HighV-QUEST, only productive sequences with unambiguous V-gene assignment were retained, and clonotypes were defined by identical CDR3 sequence. VDJtools 1.1.1, tcR 2.2.3, Treemap and vegan Shannon diversity in R 3.4.4 were used for downstream analysis. TCRdb reran clone calling on the public reads with CATT; rows sharing one DNA sequence were then combined. TCRdb, rather than the study authors, made the V and J calls. The sample table records under 25,000 delta-chain clones; about 31% of these occur just once. 1.6% of the sample lies in the top ten.

The source is a boy under two years old who had congenital heart surgery. This chain joins TRDV1 to TRDJ1; the junction holds 13 bases that match TRDD3. Input material: Vdelta1+ gamma-delta thymocytes from the thymus. This specimen's cell subset or site label, per the study, means: FACS-sorted CD3+ TCRalphabeta- TCRVdelta1+ TCRVdelta2- thymocytes. The bases read TGTGCTCTTGGGGATTCACCTACGCTCCGCCGTACTGGGGGATACGTGAAACTCATCTTT. It is translated as CALGDSPTLRRTGGYVKLIF.